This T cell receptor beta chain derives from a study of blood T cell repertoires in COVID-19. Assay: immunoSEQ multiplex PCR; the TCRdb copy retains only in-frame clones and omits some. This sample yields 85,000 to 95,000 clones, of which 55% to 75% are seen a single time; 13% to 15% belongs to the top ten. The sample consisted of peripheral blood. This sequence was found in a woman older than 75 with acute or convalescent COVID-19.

CDR3 nucleotide sequence: TGTGCCAGCAGTGAGAACACGGGTCAGCCCCAGCATTTT. Translation: CASSENTGQPQHF. The V gene is TRBV2, the J gene TRBJ1-5; D uncertain. The CDR3 length is 13 residues. With 3 bases removed from V and 6 bases from J, the gap between germline ends came to 9 bases. The V gene's germline CDR1 is SNHLY and CDR2 FYNNEI.